The entry below describes one T cell receptor beta chain. A read error may be the cause here, since a much bigger clone is one base away. Priming of first-strand cDNA relied on TRAV- and TRBV-specific primers (covering alpha and beta chains). TCRs were put through 20 to 25 PCR cycles of amplification with Phusion. A constant-region primer and the V-primer adapter served as the primer pair. TCRdb fed the reads into MiXCR, producing one record per CDR3 protein. The sample carries about 89,000 distinct CDR3 sequences, 8% to 10% recorded once. The CDR3 loop spans 15 amino acids. The germline V gene has CDR1 SGHVS and CDR2 FNYEAQ. Trimming pared 2 bases from V and 2 bases from J, leaving 10 bases between. The source of the sample is a study of low-dose radiotherapy and immunotherapy resistance in tumors. About the study: With 1 Gy per fraction every two weeks, Cohort 2 accumulated 13 Gy across 26 weeks. Cyclophosphamide was given intravenously at 200 mg/m2 every two weeks, and each dose came one day before radiation and immunotherapy. Study patients were administered oral aspirin at 300 mg daily for four cycles from cycle 1 day 1.

Specified time point: before trial treatment. Nivolumab, ipilimumab, aspirin, low-dose cyclophosphamide and low-dose radiotherapy were all administered to the donors. The sequence was obtained from a male donor with prostate cancer. The chain recombines TRBV7-6 with TRBJ2-1; D might be TRBD2 (6 bases). Source: PBMCs, taken before treatment. CDR3 DNA: TGTGCCAGCAGCTTACGGAGGGCCGCCTACAATGAGCAGTTCTTC. The encoded protein is CASSLRRAAYNEQFF.